A selection of T cell receptor beta chains follows, all from one sample in a study of cytomegalovirus exposure and HLA in healthy donors. The table came from immunoSEQ multiplex PCR; TCRdb's copy has only in-frame clones and leaves some out. The sample comprises fewer than 250,000 clones, around 79% of which are singletons, and 1.5% to 2% rests with the top ten. Specimen: PBMCs. The receptors originated from a man aged 18 to 29 in good health and CMV-seronegative. Each CDR3 is given with its conserved first and last residue. The D gene is left open where the match is weak. Some rows mark clone size as missing; the rest say once, few, many or name a class of expanded clone.

TRBJ2-7,TRBV9,TRBD2,-,CASSVAVSGIYEQYF,TGTGCCAGCAGCGTAGCCGTTAGCGGGATCTACGAGCAGTACTTC
TRBJ2-7,TRBV30,TRBD1,-,CAWTVFGTASSYEQYF,TGTGCCTGGACCGTATTTGGGACAGCGAGCTCCTACGAGCAGTACTTC
TRBJ2-2,TRBV5-1,TRBD2,-,CASSFSLAGATGELFF,TGCGCCAGCAGCTTTTCGCTAGCGGGGGCCACCGGGGAGCTGTTTTTT
TRBJ2-3,TRBV5-1,-,-,CASRPAELATDTQYF,TGCGCCAGCAGACCGGCGGAATTAGCCACAGATACGCAGTATTTT
TRBJ2-3,TRBV5-1,-,-,CASSFSGDTQYF,TGCGCCAGCAGCTTTAGCGGAGATACGCAGTATTTT
TRBJ2-1,TRBV13,-,-,CASSDGTRGNYNEQFF,TGTGCCAGCAGCGACGGGACTCGTGGGAATTACAATGAGCAGTTCTTC
TRBJ1-1,TRBV5-6,-,-,CASSPYRRIMNTEAFF,TGTGCCAGCAGTCCTTACAGGAGAATCATGAACACTGAAGCTTTCTTT
TRBJ1-5,TRBV27,-,once,CASSLAGSNQPQHF,TGTGCCAGCAGTTTAGCCGGTAGCAATCAGCCCCAGCATTTT
TRBJ2-5,TRBV7-8,-,-,CASSLENSQETQYF,TGTGCCAGCAGCTTAGAGAACAGCCAAGAGACCCAGTACTTC
TRBJ2-1,TRBV29-1,TRBD1,few,CSVGELWDRGSNEQFF,TGCAGCGTTGGGGAATTGTGGGACAGGGGATCCAATGAGCAGTTCTTC
TRBJ2-5,TRBV6-4,TRBD1,-,CASSETTGTQETQYF,TGTGCCAGCAGTGAGACGACAGGGACCCAAGAGACCCAGTACTTC
TRBJ2-7,TRBV29-1,-,-,CSVVTGVEQYF,TGCAGCGTTGTAACAGGCGTAGAGCAGTACTTC
TRBJ1-2,TRBV2,TRBD1,-,CAITRTPGGAWGYTF,TGTGCCATCACCCGAACACCAGGGGGCGCTTGGGGCTACACCTTC
TRBJ1-1,TRBV7-9,-,-,CASSPLGGCEAFF,TGTGCCAGCAGCCCCCTGGGGGGGTGTGAAGCTTTCTTT
TRBJ2-7,TRBV11-2,-,-,CASSANYEQYF,TGTGCCAGCAGCGCGAACTACGAGCAGTACTTC
TRBJ2-4,TRBV6-5,TRBD1,-,CASSLAGGKNIQYF,TGTGCCAGCAGTTTGGCAGGGGGCAAAAACATTCAGTACTTC
TRBJ1-1,TRBV5-1,-,-,CASSTDSLNTEAFF,TGCGCCAGCAGCACGGACAGTCTGAACACTGAAGCTTTCTTT
TRBJ1-2,TRBV4-3,-,-,CASSQERAGGLNGYTF,TGCGCCAGCAGCCAAGAAAGGGCCGGGGGACTCAATGGCTACACCTTC
TRBJ2-4,TRBV29-1,-,-,CSVVRDKNIQYF,TGCAGCGTTGTCAGGGATAAAAACATTCAGTACTTC
TRBJ2-3,TRBV7-9,TRBD2,few,CASSPLPGLAPDTQYF,TGTGCCAGCAGCCCATTACCGGGACTAGCCCCAGATACGCAGTATTTT
TRBJ1-5,TRBV19,TRBD1,-,CASREDRAINQPQHF,TGTGCCAGTAGGGAAGACAGGGCGATTAATCAGCCCCAGCATTTT
TRBJ1-4,TRBV4-3,-,-,CASSQDLKAAAGEKLFF,TGCGCCAGCAGCCAAGATCTGAAAGCAGCGGCAGGCGAAAAACTGTTTTTT
TRBJ2-5,TRBV6-6,-,few,CASSTRGRETQYF,TGTGCCAGCAGCACACGGGGTCGGGAGACCCAGTACTTC
TRBJ2-7,TRBV6-5,-,once,CASSYSIQGSEQYF,TGTGCCAGCAGTTACTCGATTCAGGGGAGCGAGCAGTACTTC
TRBJ2-6,TRBV10-3,-,-,CAISEEATGANVLTF,TGTGCCATCAGTGAGGAAGCAACTGGGGCCAACGTCCTGACTTTC
TRBJ1-5,TRBV10-3,-,-,CAISESAGGNQPQHF,TGTGCCATCAGTGAGTCAGCCGGGGGCAATCAGCCCCAGCATTTT
TRBJ2-7,TRBV9,TRBD1,once,CASSVEPGQLREQYF,TGTGCCAGCAGCGTAGAACCGGGACAGCTTCGGGAGCAGTACTTC
TRBJ1-6,TRBV14,-,-,CASSHPRGPLHF,TGTGCCAGCAGCCACCCTCGGGGGCCCCTCCACTTT
TRBJ1-1,TRBV12-5,-,-,CASGLGSFNTEAFF,TGTGCTAGTGGTTTGGGCAGTTTTAACACTGAAGCTTTCTTT
TRBJ2-3,TRBV19,-,-,CASSIQTKDDTQYF,TGTGCCAGTAGTATCCAGACTAAAGACGATACGCAGTATTTT
TRBJ1-2,TRBV15,TRBD1,-,CATSTDRGLNTF,TGTGCCACCAGCACGGACAGGGGGCTGAACACCTTC
TRBJ2-3,TRBV6-5,-,-,CASSYQGRGRSDTQYF,TGTGCCAGCAGTTACCAAGGGAGGGGGAGGTCGGATACGCAGTATTTT
TRBJ2-2,TRBV4-2,-,-,CASSLWGQSTGELFF,TGTGCCAGCAGCCTTTGGGGACAATCCACCGGGGAGCTGTTTTTT
TRBJ1-1,TRBV20-1,-,-,CSARASTEAFF,TGCAGTGCTAGGGCCAGTACTGAAGCTTTCTTT
TRBJ2-4,TRBV4-2,-,-,CASSPRLGGNIQYF,TGTGCCAGCAGTCCCCGACTAGGAGGGAACATTCAGTACTTC
TRBJ1-5,TRBV9,-,once,CASSRASNQPQHF,TGTGCCAGCAGCCGAGCTAGCAATCAGCCCCAGCATTTT
TRBJ2-7,TRBV2,TRBD1,-,CARGTADRVRNEQYF,TGTGCCAGGGGAACCGCGGACAGGGTTCGGAACGAGCAGTACTTC
TRBJ2-7,TRBV2,TRBD1,-,CASIVGQAFRYLSYEQYF,TGTGCCAGCATTGTAGGACAGGCTTTCCGTTACCTCTCCTACGAGCAGTACTTC
TRBJ2-3,TRBV27,-,-,CASRLRGANTDTQYF,TGTGCCAGCAGATTAAGGGGTGCTAACACAGATACGCAGTATTTT
TRBJ2-2,TRBV5-4,TRBD1,-,CASSLHVGGLAGELFF,TGTGCCAGCAGCTTACACGTAGGGGGCTTAGCCGGGGAGCTGTTTTTT
TRBJ2-2,TRBV5-4,TRBD2,-,CAYISGLAGGPGELFF,TGTGCCTATATAAGTGGGCTAGCGGGAGGTCCCGGGGAGCTGTTTTTT
TRBJ2-3,TRBV30,TRBD2,once,CAWSGAGGPDTQYF,TGTGCCTGGAGTGGGGCGGGAGGGCCGGATACGCAGTATTTT
TRBJ1-6,TRBV5-6,-,-,CASSLVQGNSPLHF,TGTGCCAGCAGCTTGGTGCAGGGTAATTCACCCCTCCACTTT
TRBJ2-7,TRBV28,TRBD2,-,CASSSKRDYGDREQYF,TGTGCCAGCAGCTCCAAGAGGGACTACGGGGACCGCGAGCAGTACTTC
TRBJ2-7,TRBV29-1,-,-,CSVILPEVSYEQYF,TGCAGCGTTATCTTACCAGAAGTCTCCTACGAGCAGTACTTC
TRBJ2-7,TRBV11-3,-,once,CASSFEGSYEQYF,TGTGCCAGCAGCTTTGAGGGATCCTACGAGCAGTACTTC
TRBJ2-1,TRBV5-1,-,-,CASSFGVLGSAEQFF,TGCGCCAGCAGCTTCGGTGTGTTGGGGAGCGCTGAGCAGTTCTTC
TRBJ2-3,TRBV9,TRBD2,-,CASSVGVGGAIDTQYF,TGTGCCAGCAGCGTAGGGGTCGGGGGGGCTATAGATACGCAGTATTTT
TRBJ2-6,TRBV4-3,-,-,CASSQGDQGNGANVLTF,TGCGCCAGCAGCCAAGGCGATCAGGGCAACGGGGCCAACGTCCTGACTTTC
TRBJ2-7,TRBV28,TRBD2,-,CASSFTSAVSYEQYF,TGTGCCAGCAGCTTTACTAGCGCTGTCTCCTACGAGCAGTACTTC
TRBJ1-1,TRBV28,-,-,CASSLWSQNTEAFF,TGTGCCAGCAGTTTATGGAGTCAGAACACTGAAGCTTTCTTT